This TCR beta chain was recovered during a study of cytomegalovirus exposure and HLA in healthy donors (dated by TCRdb to between 2016 and 2019). Regarding the study in general: An earlier analysis of some 600 of the donors reported approximately 280 Gb of sequence data and 117 million unique TCR beta sequences obtained from roughly 170 million T cells. Approximately 300 gigabases of sequencing data and about 92 million unique TCR sequences made up an early release that covered around 640 HLA-typed donors. Among the roughly 400 genotyped donors, around 81% belonged to the genetic ancestry cluster associated with self-reported Caucasian donors. The aim of the study was to test whether cataloging public T cell receptors could identify signatures of past pathogen exposure. The study profiled the T cell repertoires of 550 to 700 subjects by immunosequencing and related them to cytomegalovirus serostatus. In addition to the first cohort of hundreds of subjects, a separate validation cohort of 120 different subjects was used. High-throughput TCR immunosequencing, statistical association of individual TCRs with disease status, and machine learning were combined to predict cytomegalovirus infection status. In a later analysis, previously published TCR beta repertoires from more than 500 donors were re-analyzed and high-resolution HLA genotyping was added so that TCR occurrence patterns could be studied. In the later analysis, no new phenotypic data were used to find candidate immune exposures; instead, reliance was placed on TCR beta sequences and their occurrence across donors. An earlier analysis of 587 of the donors used high-throughput TCR beta sequencing to judge whether each TCR beta V gene segment behaved as functional or pseudogenic. Alongside the repertoire data, information on donor age, sex, ethnicity and CMV serostatus was compiled. A later genetic analysis took genome-wide SNP genotypes for about 65% of the roughly 670 donors and used that subset as a discovery cohort. Every repertoire in the discovery cohort had been generated on one and the same sequencing platform. Both class I and class II loci were covered by HLA typing, at four-digit resolution. The number of typed donors differed by locus: about 620-640 for A, B, C, DRB1 and DQB1; 522 for DQA1; 600 to 610 for DPA1; and around 470 for DPB1. Four or five DR-DQ haplotypes were handled as single units for association and clustering, since linkage in the cohort was strong. Among roughly 400 genotyped donors of the cohort, an average of approximately 220,000 unique TCR beta nucleotide sequences was sequenced per donor, of which about 20% were non-productive.

This clone was recorded a few times. What antigen it recognizes has not been identified. No per-base quality is available; no much larger clone lies one base away. The receptor library was made with the immunoSEQ multiplex PCR assay. The multiplex PCR relied on a mix of 60 forward primers for TCR Vbeta segments and 13 reverse primers for TCR Jbeta segments. A multiplex PCR assay on genomic DNA amplified the CDR3 region of rearranged TCR beta genes. The amplified TCR beta libraries were sequenced on the Illumina HiSeq System as 87-base-pair reads. In the authors' own workflow: A later analysis counted tens of millions of unique TCR beta chains across the 500 to 850 repertoires, and 9.5 million to 11 million of these chains were shared by at least two donors. Raw reads were error-corrected and collapsed into unique sequences by a nearest-neighbor algorithm in which closely related sequences were merged to remove PCR and sequencing errors. To assign V, D and J gene segments, CDR3 sequences were aligned to IMGT reference sequences. For a sequence to be retained, at least a six-nucleotide match to both a V gene segment and a J gene segment was required. A rearrangement counted as productive if the CDR3 had no stop codons and remained in frame with V and J, and every other rearrangement counted as non-productive. CDR3 was defined by IMGT convention, running from the second conserved V-encoded cysteine to the conserved J-encoded phenylalanine. Sequences without an unambiguous match to a single V gene segment were excluded from the earlier analysis of 450 to 750 of the donors. In an earlier analysis of 587 of the donors, V segments were called functional above 56.7% productive rearrangements and were called segregating when the between-donor standard deviation exceeded 5%. A statistical classification framework was built to diagnose cytomegalovirus status from the catalog of TCR beta chain sequences. In a later analysis, TCR nucleotide sequences were compared against IMGT/GENE-DB human TR gene sequences so that V and J genes could be assigned. A later analysis assigned CDR3 sequences and most-parsimonious VDJ recombination scenarios with the TCRdist pipeline. In a later analysis, each TCR beta chain was defined by its CDR3 amino acid sequence together with its V-gene family, and reads lacking a unique V-gene family were excluded. A later analysis removed several hundred highly shared, low-generation-probability nucleotide sequences to deal with suspected cross-contamination and a sequencing artifact. For each public chain, a later analysis derived a clonal expansion index from normalized ranks of inferred template counts within each repertoire. In a later analysis, generation probabilities were computed using a VDJ recombination model fitted to out-of-frame rearrangements, and the results were checked against IGoR. In a later analysis, hypergeometric tests were used to score TCR-TCR, TCR-HLA and TCR-CMV co-occurrence, with a repertoire-size bias correction applied to TCR pairs. False discovery rates were estimated in a later analysis by permuting HLA or CMV assignments 20 times. In a later analysis, co-occurring TCRs were grouped with DBSCAN, and TCRdist sequence similarity was added when clustering was performed within HLA-allele-positive subsets. Repertoires with fewer than 30,000 or more than 120,000 public chains were left out of co-occurrence clustering, as were four to six repertoires with anomalous nucleotide sharing. This is the immuneACCESS table as TCRdb keeps it, with only in-frame sequences that have V and J called. A part of the clones is gone; compared with another copy, unresolved V genes explain less than half, and the rest is unexplained. That table gives V, J and clone size, and the DNA gave D and trimming. This sample holds some 130,000 clones; 60% to 80% were observed only once. The ten largest account for under 8.5% of the sample.

The germline V gene (reference sequence) gives CDR1 as MNHEY and CDR2 as SMNVEV. The CDR3 goes from the cysteine to the phenylalanine over 15 residues. Only the CDR3 portion is preserved as DNA: 45 bases, with reading frame beginning at the first base. For this chain, trimming is 8 bases at the V end and 1 base at the J end, and the number of junction bases without a gene match is 8. The cohort comprised fewer than 750 healthy bone marrow donors. Cohort members were all nominally healthy when sampled, although unrecorded immune exposures were likely present. The donor was CMV seronegative and was included in the group of several hundred seronegative cohort members. Each donor provided a peripheral blood sample, and peripheral blood mononuclear cells were used for TCR beta sequencing. The Qiagen DNeasy Blood Extraction Kit was used to extract genomic DNA from the blood cell samples. Study-level results and caveats: Sequencing depth was assumed to be roughly uniform across donors in the presence/absence analyses, though that assumption may not hold. A later analysis reported that several top co-occurrence clusters appeared linked to parvovirus B19, influenza, CMV and Epstein-Barr virus. Assigning TCR associations to individual alleles was difficult when HLA alleles, especially DR and DQ, strongly co-occurred. A cluster of highly shared sequence variants was judged likely to be a technical artifact of the sequencing pipeline. According to a later analysis, TCR association rates differed among HLA loci, with DRB1 alleles showing the most associated TCRs and HLA-C alleles showing the fewest. Because the 87-base-pair reads could not distinguish some IMGT-functional V segments, including TRBV6-2 and TRBV6-3, those segments were excluded. In both the original and validation cohorts, the classifier was reported to diagnose cytomegalovirus status with high specificity and sensitivity. In the study, approximately 150 TCR beta chains were listed as associated with cytomegalovirus. In a later genetic analysis, fewer N-insertions in productive TCRs were reported among donors in an Asian-associated ancestry cluster than the roughly 700-donor mean. An association between a missense DCLRE1C variant and V-gene and J-gene trimming of TCR beta chains was found in a later genetic analysis and replicated in an independent cohort. In an earlier analysis of more than 450 of the donors, most TCR beta V segments were observed in productive rearrangements about 90% or about 30% of the time, broadly matching IMGT annotations. Most CMV-associated TCR beta chains appeared to be HLA-restricted in a later analysis, and the HLA associations seemed to be driven largely by CMV exposure. At a false discovery rate of 0.05, a later analysis linked roughly 17,000 TCR beta sequences to specific HLA alleles. A further reported finding was that TCR beta sequences accurately predicted the HLA-A and HLA-B alleles for most subjects in the first cohort. The authors suggested that the approach could potentially be generalized to other disease states and immunological phenotypes. The only immune exposure information available for the cohort was CMV serostatus. While some public TCRs were present in many individuals, most TCR sequences turned up only very rarely across donors. In this cohort, only TCR beta chains were sequenced, and detectable features were limited by the absence of alpha or paired-chain data. A few of the identified cytomegalovirus-associated TCR beta chains were confirmed in vitro to be specific for cytomegalovirus antigens. Because HLA typing was unavailable for some donors at each locus, only the typed subset was used in association tests. A later analysis found that HLA-associated TCR beta chains were more clonally expanded and had lower generation probabilities than equally common non-associated chains. Correlated functional status among segregating V segments might reflect linkage disequilibrium, but an unknown experimental factor could not be ruled out. Because counts were too low, some 17 rarely observed V segments, including chromosome 9 orphons, were excluded from the earlier analysis of 500 to 700 of the donors.

The sequencing input was PBMCs. The sequence is built from TRBV27 and TRBJ2-4, with 7 central nucleotides matching TRBD2. The sequence was collected from a male donor in good health and CMV-seronegative. The nucleotide sequence reads TGTGCCAGCTCCACGGCGGGAGCGGCCAAAAACATTCAGTACTTC. Translated, this is CASSTAGAAKNIQYF.